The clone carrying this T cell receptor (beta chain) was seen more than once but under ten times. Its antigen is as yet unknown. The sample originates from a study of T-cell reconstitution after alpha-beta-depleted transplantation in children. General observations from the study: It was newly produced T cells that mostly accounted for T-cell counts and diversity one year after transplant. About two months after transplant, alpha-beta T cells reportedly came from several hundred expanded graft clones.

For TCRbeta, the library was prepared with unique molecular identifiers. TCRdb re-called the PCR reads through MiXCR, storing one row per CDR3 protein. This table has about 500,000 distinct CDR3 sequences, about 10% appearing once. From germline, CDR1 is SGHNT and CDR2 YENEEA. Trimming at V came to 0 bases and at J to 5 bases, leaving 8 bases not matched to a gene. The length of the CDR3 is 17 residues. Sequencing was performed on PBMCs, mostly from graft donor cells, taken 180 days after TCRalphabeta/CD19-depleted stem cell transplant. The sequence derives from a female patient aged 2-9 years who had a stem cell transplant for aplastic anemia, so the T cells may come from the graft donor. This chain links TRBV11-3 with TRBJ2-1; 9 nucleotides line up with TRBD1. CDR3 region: CASSLEGDRARNNEQFF. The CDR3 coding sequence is TGTGCCAGCAGCTTAGAGGGGGACAGGGCAAGAAACAATGAGCAGTTCTTC.